The 20 T cell receptor beta chains listed next were all sequenced from one sample in a study of CDR3 diversity in severe acne. TCRdb re-derived calls from the PCR reads in MiXCR, one entry per CDR3 protein. The sample records more than 70,000 distinct CDR3 sequences, roughly 49% being singletons. Sequenced: blood. All receptors derive from a male donor with severe acne vulgaris.

This clonotype was seen a few times. The gene calls are TRBV20-1 and TRBJ2-5; TRBD2 agrees at 13 bases. Germline lookup yields CDR1 DFQATT and CDR2 SNEGSKA (reference sequence). The CDR3 is 13 amino acids. Unmatched junction bases numbered 0, after V lost 3 bases and J lost 5 bases. The CDR3 region is CSARTSGRETQYF. DNA of the CDR3: TGCAGTGCTAGGACTAGCGGGAGGGAGACCCAGTACTTC.

This clonotype rates as medium-sized (0.01 to 0.1%). CDR3 sequence reads: CASSMSVSPNTIYF. The DNA of the CDR3 is TGTGCCAGTAGTATGTCGGTTTCCCCAAACACCATATATTTT. V usage is TRBV19 and J usage is TRBJ1-3; D ambiguous. The V end lost 3 bases, the J end lost 6 bases, and 12 bases lay between the germline ends. CDR1 is LNHDA and CDR2 is SQIVND in the germline V gene (reference sequence). The CDR3 sequence is 14 residues long.

This clonotype was detected a few times. This chain connects TRBV20-1 to TRBJ2-2; D possibly corresponds to TRBD2 (6 bases). The V and J ends lost 2 bases and 2 bases respectively, with 15 bases between them. Germline V gene lookup returns CDR1 DFQATT and CDR2 SNEGSKA (reference sequence). The CDR3 is 16 residues long. The CDR3: CSARPRAGSNTGELFF. CDR3 nucleotide sequence: TGCAGTGCTAGACCCCGGGCGGGGAGTAACACCGGGGAGCTGTTTTTT.

This clonotype has ten or more counts. The chain combines TRBV29-1 with TRBJ1-1; D is possibly TRBD1 (5 bases). Trimming removed 4 bases at V and 1 base at J, with 13 bases between. Germline assignment: CDR1 SQVTM and CDR2 ANQGSEA. The CDR3 contains 14 residues. CDR3 residues: CSVVSDRANTEAFF. The CDR3 DNA is TGCAGCGTTGTATCCGACAGAGCGAACACTGAAGCTTTCTTT.

This clonotype has at least ten counts. The chain uses TRBV20-1 and TRBJ2-5; TRBD2 matches at 7 bases. The CDR3 covers 14 residues. Germline CDR1 and CDR2: DFQATT and SNEGSKA (reference sequence). The CDR3 region has the DNA TGCAGAGTGGCGGACCCAGGACTAGAAGAGACCCAGTACTTC. This translates into CRVADPGLEETQYF.

This clonotype was detected many times. The chain uses TRBV18 and TRBJ2-5, with TRBD2 identical over 13 bases. The CDR3 has 16 residues. Germline V lookup: CDR1 KGHSH, CDR2 LQKENI. V shed 0 bases and J 2 bases; nucleotides not matched to a gene: 0. The CDR3 loop reads CASSPPGLAGQETQYF. In DNA, the CDR3 is TGTGCCAGCTCACCACCGGGACTAGCGGGGCAAGAGACCCAGTACTTC.

The chain joins TRBV2 to TRBJ2-7; TRBD1 matches at 10 bases. CDR1 and CDR2 from the germline V gene are SNHLY and FYNNEI. CDR3 length equals 10 residues. The trim removed 8 bases at V and 9 bases at J, leaving 1 base unmatched. The CDR3 protein is CASRDRGQYF. CDR3 bases: TGTGCCAGCCGGGACAGGGGGCAGTACTTC.

This clonotype has just a few counts. The rearrangement uses TRBV29-1 and TRBJ2-6; 7 positions agree with TRBD1. Germline V gene data show CDR1 as SQVTM and CDR2 as ANQGSEA. The CDR3 extends over 17 amino acids. V trimming: 3 bases; J trimming: 0 bases; junction bases outside the gene matches: 8. Written as DNA, the CDR3 is TGCAGCGTTGAGGAGACAGGGATAAGCTCTGGGGCCAACGTCCTGACTTTC. Translating gives CSVEETGISSGANVLTF. Full variable domain (outside the CDR3, taken from reference TRBV29-1 and TRBJ2-6): SAVISQKPSRDICQRGTSLTIQCQVDSQVTMMFWYRQQPGQSLTLIATANQGSEATYESGFVIDKFPISRPNLTFSTLTVSNMSPEDSSIYLCSVEETGISSGANVLTFGAGSRLTVL.

The chain employs TRBV13 and TRBJ2-2; 12 nucleotides align to TRBD2. The CDR3 consists of 16 residues. CDR1 is PRHDT, CDR2 FYEKMQ, per germline (reference sequence). The V segment lost 5 bases and the J segment 5 bases; nucleotides outside the gene matches: 6. DNA for the CDR3: TGTGCCAGCAGCACTTGGACTAGCGGGAAGACCGGGGAGCTGTTTTTT. Translated: CASSTWTSGKTGELFF. The full variable domain, in which reference TRBV13 and TRBJ2-2 provide the parts outside the CDR3, is AAGVIQSPRHLIKEKRETATLKCYPIPRHDTVYWYQQGPGQDPQFLISFYEKMQSDKGSIPDRFSAQQFSDYHSELNMSSLELGDSALYFCASSTWTSGKTGELFFGEGSRLTVL.

V is TRBV6-4 and J is TRBJ1-5, with D uncertain. CDR1 is MRHNA and CDR2 is SNTAGT in the germline V gene. Trimming removed 4 bases from V and 14 bases from J, with 15 bases in between. The CDR3 is 12 amino acids. The CDR3 spells CASSAENHNEHF. The CDR3 DNA follows: TGTGCCAGCAGTGCCGAGAATCACAATGAGCATTTT.

This clonotype was detected only a few times. The chain couples TRBV10-1 to TRBJ2-3; TRBD2 matches 11 bases. V lost 6 bases, J lost 2 bases, and 4 bases stayed unmatched. The germline V gene encodes CDR1 WNHNN and CDR2 SYGVQD (reference sequence). This CDR3 region has 15 residues. The CDR3 nucleotides are TGCGCCAGCAGCGGGACTAGCGGAGACACAGATACGCAGTATTTT. Encoded protein: CASSGTSGDTDTQYF.

This clonotype was seen only once. This sequence joins TRBV24-1 and TRBJ1-2; 7 bases fit TRBD1. Trimming took 5 bases from V and 8 from J; bases not matched to a gene: 13. Germline assignment: CDR1 KGHDR and CDR2 SFDVKD. The CDR3 covers 15 residues. The CDR3 DNA follows: TGTGCCACCAGTGCCGGGACAGCCTCCACTGAGGGCTACACCTTC. It encodes CATSAGTASTEGYTF.

On this clonotype: Given a much more abundant clone one base away, this may be a read error. The chain employs TRBV9 and TRBJ2-2, with a possible D match to TRBD2 (6 bases). The length of the CDR3 is 14 residues. Germline loops: CDR1 SGDLS, CDR2 YYNGEE. The CDR3 reads CASREGLNTEELFF. CDR3 in DNA: TGTGCCAGCAGGGAGGGGCTGAACACCGAGGAGCTGTTTTTT.

J is TRBJ1-5 and V is TRBV11-2, with a possible D match to TRBD1 (6 bases). The germline gives CDR1 SGHAT, CDR2 FQNNGV. Trimming took off 3 bases at V and 4 bases at J, with 16 bases between the two ends. The CDR3 is 16 amino acids. The CDR3 DNA reads as TGTGCCAGCAGCTTGGACCCAGGGGTCTCGAATCAGCCCCAGCATTTT. Protein sequence: CASSLDPGVSNQPQHF.

CDR3 sequence reads: CASSTHTSVETAPKAFF. In DNA, the CDR3 is TGTGCCAGCAGTACCCATACTAGCGTGGAGACGGCTCCTAAAGCTTTCTTT. This rearrangement joins TRBV12-3 or TRBV12-4 to TRBJ1-1; no reliable D call. V lost 5 bases and J 9 bases, leaving 28 bases between the germline ends. The CDR3 has 17 amino acids.

This clonotype was picked up many times. The chain has TRBV18 and TRBJ2-1; D possibly corresponds to TRBD2 (6 bases). CDR3 length: 16 residues. CDR1 and CDR2 from the germline V gene are KGHSH and LQKENI. The germline V and J ends were trimmed by 3 bases and 2 bases, with 14 bases remaining between them. The CDR3 loop is CASSPRGKVAYNEQFF. The CDR3 DNA reads TGTGCCAGCTCACCCCGGGGGAAGGTCGCCTACAATGAGCAGTTCTTC.

This clonotype came up many times. The J gene is TRBJ1-2, the V gene TRBV14, with D uncertain. This CDR3 contains 12 residues. Germline assignment: CDR1 SGHDN and CDR2 FVKESK. V shed 5 bases and J shed 5 bases, with 9 bases lying between them. The CDR3 loop is CASSFGPYGYTF. In DNA, the CDR3 is TGTGCCAGCAGCTTCGGCCCGTATGGCTACACCTTC.

Worth noting for this clonotype: Since a much larger clone is just one base distant, this may be a read error. V usage is TRBV7-4 and J usage is TRBJ2-7, with TRBD1 identical over 8 bases. The CDR3 totals 15 residues. V shed 0 bases, J shed 5 bases, and the junction held 6 bases outside the gene matches. Germline CDR1 and CDR2: SGHVT and SQSDAQ. The CDR3 DNA reads as TGTGCCAGCAGCTTAGCGCAGGGGGCGCAAAACGAGCAGTACTTC. Protein: CASSLAQGAQNEQYF.

This clonotype turned up a few times. The chain employs TRBV30 and TRBJ1-2, with no clear D. The CDR3 consists of 13 residues. Between the trimmed V and J ends, which lost 1 base and 7 bases, there was a span of 13 bases. Looked up from germline, CDR1 is GTSNPN and CDR2 is SVGIG (reference sequence). Written as DNA, the CDR3 is TGTGCCTGGAGTGAAGGCCCCAGGCGTGGCTACACCTTC. Amino acids: CAWSEGPRRGYTF.

This clonotype was observed at least ten times. J is TRBJ2-7 and V is TRBV19; 10 positions match TRBD2. The CDR3 runs 16 residues. V lost 1 base to trimming and J lost 3 bases; unmatched junction nucleotides: 6. The V gene's germline CDR1 is LNHDA and CDR2 SQIVND (reference sequence). CDR3 in amino acids: CASSIGAGLANYEQYF. The CDR3, as DNA: TGTGCCAGTAGTATAGGAGCGGGACTAGCGAACTACGAGCAGTACTTC.